This T cell receptor beta chain was identified in a study of T cells in Graves' hyperthyroidism and ophthalmopathy. Study-wide context: Prior to any treatment, at the point of initial diagnosis, peripheral blood was collected.

In its sample, this clonotype was seen a few times. Amplification yielded TCR beta CDR3 regions, with RNA transcripts as the source. The primer set for the first-round RT-PCR of the TCR CDR3 was HTBI. MiXCR was run by TCRdb on the multiplex PCR reads, yielding one entry per CDR3 protein. The sample has a few hundred thousand distinct CDR3 sequences, 22% seen once. Ophthalmopathy cases met thresholds of Clinical Activity Score at least 3, NOSPECS grade at least 4 and duration under 3 months. Exclusion of a patient resulted from uncontrolled infection, other autoimmune disease, pregnancy or lactation. Trimming stripped 3 bases from V and 5 bases from J, with 17 bases between. The CDR3 sequence is 16 residues long. Germline loops: CDR1 SNHLY, CDR2 FYNNEI.

Material: blood. This receptor was obtained from a man aged 25 to 40 with Graves' ophthalmopathy. The V gene is TRBV2, the J gene TRBJ2-1; TRBD1 is a possible D gene (5 bases). The DNA for the CDR3 is TGTGCCAGCAGTGATATCAGGCAGGGTTTTCACAATGAGCAGTTCTTC. Its protein product is CASSDIRQGFHNEQFF.